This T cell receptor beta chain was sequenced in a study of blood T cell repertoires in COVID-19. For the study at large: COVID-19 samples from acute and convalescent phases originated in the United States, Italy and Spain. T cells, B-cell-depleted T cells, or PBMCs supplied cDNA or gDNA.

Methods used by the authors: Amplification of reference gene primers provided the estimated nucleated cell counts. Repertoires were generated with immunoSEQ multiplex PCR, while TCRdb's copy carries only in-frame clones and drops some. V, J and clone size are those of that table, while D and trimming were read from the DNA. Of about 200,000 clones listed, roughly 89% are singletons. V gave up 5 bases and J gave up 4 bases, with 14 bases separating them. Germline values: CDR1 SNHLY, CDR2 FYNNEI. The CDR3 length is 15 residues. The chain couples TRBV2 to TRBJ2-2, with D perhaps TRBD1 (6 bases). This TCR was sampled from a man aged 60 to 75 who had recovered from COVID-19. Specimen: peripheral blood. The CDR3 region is CASSPRDKLTGELFF. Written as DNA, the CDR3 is TGTGCCAGCAGTCCCCGGGACAAACTCACCGGGGAGCTGTTTTTT. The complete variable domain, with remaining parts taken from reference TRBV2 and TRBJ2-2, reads EPEVTQTPSHQVTQMGQEVILRCVPISNHLYFYWYRQILGQKVEFLVSFYNNEISEKSEIFDDQFSVERPDGSNFTLKIRSTKLEDSAMYFCASSPRDKLTGELFFGEGSRLTVL.